Listed here is a single T cell receptor (beta chain). No antigen is known for it. The sample is drawn from a study of T cell responses to AZD1222 COVID-19 vaccine. Study background: Pooled samples include second doses given at about 4 or 12 weeks.

Sequencing used immunoSEQ multiplex PCR; TCRdb keeps in-frame clones, though not all of them. Seen here are 80,000 or so clones, 82% observed once, and the top ten hold 2.9%. Study conclusions and caveats: Reportedly, nearly half of unique spike TCRs recognized epitopes outside B.1.351/B.1.1.7 mutations. Seropositive status at baseline applied to only 6 or 7 AZD1222 recipients. Spike-wide coverage was observed for vaccine-associated CD4 TCRs, with dominant responses at 160-218 and 743-854.

The J segment lost 1 base and the V segment lost 5 bases, leaving 10 bases of the junction unmatched. Germline CDR1 MDHEN, CDR2 SYDVKM. The CDR3 runs to 17 residues. This chain joins TRBV28 and TRBJ1-3, with TRBD1 matching 8 bases. This sequence was found in an adult in good health. The material sequenced was peripheral blood, taken on day 0 of AZD1222 vaccination. The CDR3 sequence is CASSHRTGTDSGNTIYF. In nucleotides, the CDR3 is TGTGCCAGCAGTCACCGGACAGGGACGGATTCTGGAAACACCATATATTTT.